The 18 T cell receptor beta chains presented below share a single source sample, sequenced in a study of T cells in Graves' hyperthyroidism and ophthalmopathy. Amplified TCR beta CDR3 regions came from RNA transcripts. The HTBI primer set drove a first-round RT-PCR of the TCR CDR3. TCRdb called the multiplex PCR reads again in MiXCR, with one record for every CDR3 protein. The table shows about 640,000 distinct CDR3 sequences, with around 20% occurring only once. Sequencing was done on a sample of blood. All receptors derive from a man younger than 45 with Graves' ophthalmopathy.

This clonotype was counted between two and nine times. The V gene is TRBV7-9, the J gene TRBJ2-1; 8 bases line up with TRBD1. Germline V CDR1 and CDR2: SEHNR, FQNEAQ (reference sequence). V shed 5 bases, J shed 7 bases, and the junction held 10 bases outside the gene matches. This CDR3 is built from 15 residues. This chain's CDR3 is CASSLRTGSMNEQFF. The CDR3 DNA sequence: TGTGCCAGCAGCCTCCGGACAGGGTCAATGAATGAGCAGTTCTTC.

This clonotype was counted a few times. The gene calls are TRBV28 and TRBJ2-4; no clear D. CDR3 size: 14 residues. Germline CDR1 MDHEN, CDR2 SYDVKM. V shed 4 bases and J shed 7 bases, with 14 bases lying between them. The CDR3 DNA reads TGTGCCAGCAGTTATTTGACTGGTAGGAACATTCAGTACTTC. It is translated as CASSYLTGRNIQYF.

CDR3 sequence: CASSQAGLAANTGELFF. CDR3 coding DNA: TGTGCCAGCAGCCAAGCGGGACTAGCGGCGAACACCGGGGAGCTGTTTTTT. The V and J genes are TRBV4-2 and TRBJ2-2, with 11 bases fitting TRBD2. Germline lookup yields CDR1 LGHNA and CDR2 YNFKEQ. V shed 1 base, J shed 0 bases, and the junction held 1 base outside the gene matches. This CDR3 contains 17 residues.

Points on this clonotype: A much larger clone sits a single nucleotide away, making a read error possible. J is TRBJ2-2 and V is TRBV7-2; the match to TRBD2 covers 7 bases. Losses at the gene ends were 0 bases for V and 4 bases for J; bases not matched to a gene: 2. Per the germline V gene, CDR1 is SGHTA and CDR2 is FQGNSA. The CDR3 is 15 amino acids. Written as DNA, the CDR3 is TGTGCCAGCAGCTTAGCGGGAGGGATCACCGGGGAGCTGTTTTTT. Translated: CASSLAGGITGELFF.

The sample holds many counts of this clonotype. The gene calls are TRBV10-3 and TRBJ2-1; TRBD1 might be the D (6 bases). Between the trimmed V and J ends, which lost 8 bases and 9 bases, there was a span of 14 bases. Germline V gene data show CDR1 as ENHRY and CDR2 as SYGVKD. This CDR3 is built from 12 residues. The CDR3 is CAISPKGVEQFF. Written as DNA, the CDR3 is TGTGCCATCTCGCCTAAGGGGGTTGAGCAGTTCTTC.

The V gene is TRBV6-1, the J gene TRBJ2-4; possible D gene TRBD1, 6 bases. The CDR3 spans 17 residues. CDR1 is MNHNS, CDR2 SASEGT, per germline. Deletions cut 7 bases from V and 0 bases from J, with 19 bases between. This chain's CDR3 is CASTPLSGVRAKNIQYF. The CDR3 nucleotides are TGTGCCAGCACCCCGCTCTCAGGGGTCCGAGCCAAAAACATTCAGTACTTC.

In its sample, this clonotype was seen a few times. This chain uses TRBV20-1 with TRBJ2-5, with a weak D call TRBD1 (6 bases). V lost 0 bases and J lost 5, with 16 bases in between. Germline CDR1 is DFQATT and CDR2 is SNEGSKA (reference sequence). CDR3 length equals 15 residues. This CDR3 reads CSAREMTGLSETQYF. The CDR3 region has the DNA TGCAGTGCTAGAGAAATGACAGGCTTATCGGAGACCCAGTACTTC.

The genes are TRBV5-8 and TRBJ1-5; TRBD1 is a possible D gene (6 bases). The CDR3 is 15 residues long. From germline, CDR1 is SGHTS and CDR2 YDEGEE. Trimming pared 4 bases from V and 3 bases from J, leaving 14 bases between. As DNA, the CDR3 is TGTGCCAGCAGCCGGATACAGGGTTACAATCAGCCCCAGCATTTT. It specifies CASSRIQGYNQPQHF.

Written as DNA, the CDR3 is TGTGCCAGCAGCTTAAAGCCAATAGGGGGACAGCTCTCCTACGAGCAGTACTTC. It yields the protein CASSLKPIGGQLSYEQYF. V usage is TRBV11-2 and J usage is TRBJ2-7; TRBD1 aligns across 7 bases. The ends lost 2 bases at V and 0 bases at J; junction bases unmatched: 13. This CDR3 has 18 amino acids. CDR1 is SGHAT and CDR2 is FQNNGV in the germline V gene.

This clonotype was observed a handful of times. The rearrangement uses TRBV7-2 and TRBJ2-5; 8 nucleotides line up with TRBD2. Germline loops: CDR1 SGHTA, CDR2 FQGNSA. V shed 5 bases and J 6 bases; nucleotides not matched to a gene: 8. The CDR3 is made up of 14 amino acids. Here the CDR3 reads CASSISGSGKTQYF. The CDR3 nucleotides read TGTGCCAGCAGCATAAGCGGGAGCGGCAAGACCCAGTACTTC.

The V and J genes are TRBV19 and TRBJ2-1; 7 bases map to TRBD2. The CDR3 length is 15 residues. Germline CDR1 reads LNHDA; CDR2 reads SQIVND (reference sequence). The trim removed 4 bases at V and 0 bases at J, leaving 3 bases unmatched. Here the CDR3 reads CASSRGTTSYNEQFF. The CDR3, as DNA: TGTGCCAGTAGTAGAGGGACTACCTCCTACAATGAGCAGTTCTTC. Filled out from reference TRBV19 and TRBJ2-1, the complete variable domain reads DGGITQSPKYLFRKEGQNVTLSCEQNLNHDAMYWYRQDPGQGLRLIYYSQIVNDFQKGDIAEGYSVSREKKESFPLTVTSAQKNPTAFYLCASSRGTTSYNEQFFGPGTRLTVL.

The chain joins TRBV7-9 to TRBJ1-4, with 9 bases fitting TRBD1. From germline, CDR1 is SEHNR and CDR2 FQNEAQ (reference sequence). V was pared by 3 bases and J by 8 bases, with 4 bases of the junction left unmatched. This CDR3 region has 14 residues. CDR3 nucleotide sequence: TGTGCCAGCAGCTTGCGGACAGGGGCGGAAAAACTGTTTTTT. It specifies CASSLRTGAEKLFF.

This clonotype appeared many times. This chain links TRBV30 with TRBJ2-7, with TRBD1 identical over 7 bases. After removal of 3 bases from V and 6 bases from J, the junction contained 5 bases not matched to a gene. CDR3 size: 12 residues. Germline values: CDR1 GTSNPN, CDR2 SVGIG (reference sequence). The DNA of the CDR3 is TGTGCCTGGAGCTATAACAGGGGCGAGCAGTACTTC. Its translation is CAWSYNRGEQYF. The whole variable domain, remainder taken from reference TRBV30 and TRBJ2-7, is SQTIHQWPATLVQPVGSPLSLECTVEGTSNPNLYWYRQAAGRGLQLLFYSVGIGQISSEVPQNLSASRPQDRQFILSSKKLLLSDSGFYLCAWSYNRGEQYFGPGTRLTVT.

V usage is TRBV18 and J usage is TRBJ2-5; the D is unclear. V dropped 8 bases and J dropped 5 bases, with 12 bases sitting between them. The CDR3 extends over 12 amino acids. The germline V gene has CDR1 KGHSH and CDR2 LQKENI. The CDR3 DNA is TGTGCCAGCACCACCCTGGGGGAGACCCAGTACTTC. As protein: CASTTLGETQYF.

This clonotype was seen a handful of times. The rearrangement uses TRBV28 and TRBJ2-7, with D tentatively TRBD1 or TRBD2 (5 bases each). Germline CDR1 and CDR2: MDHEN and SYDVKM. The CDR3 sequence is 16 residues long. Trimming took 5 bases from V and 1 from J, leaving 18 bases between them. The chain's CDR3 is CASSPTLGTTSYEQYF. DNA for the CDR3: TGTGCCAGCAGTCCCACTCTAGGGACGACTTCCTACGAGCAGTACTTC.

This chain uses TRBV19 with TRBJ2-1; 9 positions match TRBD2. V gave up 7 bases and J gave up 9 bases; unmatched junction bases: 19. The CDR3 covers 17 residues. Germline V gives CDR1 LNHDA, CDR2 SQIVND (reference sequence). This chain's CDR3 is CASKPTHIAGAPTEQFF. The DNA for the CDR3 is TGTGCCAGTAAACCGACACACATAGCGGGGGCCCCCACTGAGCAGTTCTTC.

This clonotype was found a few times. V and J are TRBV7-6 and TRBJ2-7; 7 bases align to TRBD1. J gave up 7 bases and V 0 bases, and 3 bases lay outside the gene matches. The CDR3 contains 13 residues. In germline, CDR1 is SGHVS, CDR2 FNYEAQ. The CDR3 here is CASSLAARGEQYF. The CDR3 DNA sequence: TGTGCCAGCAGCTTAGCCGCCAGGGGGGAGCAGTACTTC.

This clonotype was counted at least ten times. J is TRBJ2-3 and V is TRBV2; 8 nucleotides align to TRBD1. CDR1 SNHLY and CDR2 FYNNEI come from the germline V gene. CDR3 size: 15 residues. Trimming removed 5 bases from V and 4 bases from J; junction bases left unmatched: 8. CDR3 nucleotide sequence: TGTGCCAGCAGTCCGGGGGACAGGAGCGCAGATACGCAGTATTTT. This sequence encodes CASSPGDRSADTQYF.